The 19 T cell receptor beta chains below come from one sample, sequenced in a study of T cell responses to AZD1222 COVID-19 vaccine. Sequencing used immunoSEQ multiplex PCR; TCRdb keeps in-frame clones, though not all of them. Of nearly 95,000 clones listed, 85% to 90% are singletons. The sample consisted of peripheral blood, taken on day 0 of AZD1222 vaccination. These receptors originate from an adult in good health.

The chain recombines TRBV6-2 or TRBV6-3 with TRBJ1-5; D might be TRBD1 (6 bases). There are 16 residues in the CDR3. V lost 6 bases and J lost 2, with 17 bases in between. Germline values: CDR1 MNHEY, CDR2 SVGEGT. CDR3 in DNA: TGTGCCAGCAGCCTCTCTTACCGGACAGGCAATCAGCCCCAGCATTTT. Its translation: CASSLSYRTGNQPQHF.

This chain links TRBV7-2 with TRBJ2-5; D gene unclear. The V end was cut by 2 bases, the J end by 0 bases, with 7 bases between. This CDR3 is 14 amino acids long. Germline V gene data show CDR1 as SGHTA and CDR2 as FQGNSA. The CDR3 protein is CASSLMVDQETQYF. The CDR3 nucleotides read TGTGCCAGCAGCTTAATGGTAGACCAAGAGACCCAGTACTTC.

The J gene is TRBJ2-7, the V gene TRBV7-2; 8 positions agree with TRBD1. This CDR3 has 15 residues. Germline values: CDR1 SGHTA, CDR2 FQGNSA. V lost 3 bases, J lost 0 bases, and 4 bases stayed unmatched. CDR3 nucleotides: TGTGCCAGCAGCTTCTCGACAGGGGCCTCCTACGAGCAGTACTTC. It codes for CASSFSTGASYEQYF.

This chain uses TRBV9 with TRBJ1-1; 9 nucleotides line up with TRBD1. J gave up 1 base and V 4 bases, and 11 bases lay outside the gene matches. Looked up from germline, CDR1 is SGDLS and CDR2 is YYNGEE. The CDR3 has 17 amino acids. The CDR3 is CASSPTGQGWGNTEAFF. The CDR3 DNA reads TGTGCCAGCAGCCCGACAGGACAGGGGTGGGGGAACACTGAAGCTTTCTTT.

The chain links TRBV5-1 to TRBJ2-7, with a weak D call TRBD2 (5 bases). This CDR3 is built from 15 residues. V was cut by 7 bases and J by 1 base, with 18 bases left in between. Germline V gene sequence: CDR1 SGHRS, CDR2 YFSETQ. The chain's CDR3 is CASGPGERQSYEQYF. In DNA, the CDR3 is TGCGCCAGCGGCCCGGGCGAGCGGCAATCCTACGAGCAGTACTTC. Variable domain in full (rest from reference TRBV5-1 and TRBJ2-7): KAGVTQTPRYLIKTRGQQVTLSCSPISGHRSVSWYQQTPGQGLQFLFEYFSETQRNKGNFPGRFSGRQFSNSRSEMNVSTLELGDSALYLCASGPGERQSYEQYFGPGTRLTVT.

The chain carries TRBV20-1 and TRBJ2-3; tentative D call: TRBD2 (7 bases). Germline CDR1 reads DFQATT; CDR2 reads SNEGSKA (reference sequence). The CDR3 loop spans 14 amino acids. The germline V and J ends were trimmed by 3 bases and 1 base, with 11 bases remaining between them. The CDR3 DNA reads as TGCAGTGCTAGTTGGGGGGGCGGCACAGATACGCAGTATTTT. Amino acids: CSASWGGGTDTQYF.

The rearrangement joins TRBV6-6 to TRBJ2-1; tentative D call: TRBD1 (6 bases). Trimming shortened V by 2 bases and J by 11 bases, and 7 bases separated the two germline ends. Germline V gives CDR1 MNHNY, CDR2 SVGAGI (reference sequence). The CDR3 runs 11 residues. The CDR3, as DNA: TGTGCCAGCAGTTACGGGGACAAGCAGTTCTTC. It codes for CASSYGDKQFF.

This sequence joins TRBV5-6 and TRBJ2-7; D unresolved. CDR1 and CDR2 (germline): SGHDT, YYEEEE. Trimming took 0 bases from V and 5 from J, leaving 12 bases between them. The CDR3 extends over 14 amino acids. DNA for the CDR3: TGTGCCAGCAGCTTGGCTGGCCCACGGGACGAGCAGTACTTC. This encodes CASSLAGPRDEQYF.

V gene TRBV7-2 combines with J gene TRBJ1-2, with D possibly matching TRBD1 (6 bases). CDR1 and CDR2 (germline): SGHTA, FQGNSA. This CDR3 has 15 residues. The ends were cut back, 0 bases at V and 4 bases at J, with 12 bases in the middle. CDR3 nucleotides: TGTGCCAGCAGCTTAGCGCGCGGGGGCGGCTATGGCTACACCTTC. This translates into CASSLARGGGYGYTF.

This rearrangement joins TRBV4-3 to TRBJ1-6; 8 bases line up with TRBD1. Germline CDR1 reads LGHNA; CDR2 reads YSLEER. The CDR3 consists of 20 residues. Losses at the gene ends were 1 base for V and 0 bases for J; bases not matched to a gene: 11. The CDR3 region has the DNA TGCGCCAGCAGCCAAGGAACGTACAGGGGGACCAGCTCCTATAATTCACCCCTCCACTTT. It codes for CASSQGTYRGTSSYNSPLHF.

This chain connects TRBV27 to TRBJ1-3, with TRBD1 matching over 7 bases. The CDR3 extends over 15 amino acids. The trim removed 6 bases at V and 8 bases at J, leaving 13 bases unmatched. Per the germline V gene, CDR1 is MNHEY and CDR2 is SMNVEV (reference sequence). For the CDR3, the DNA is TGTGCCAGCAGCCCCAGACGCGACAGGGCAGACACCATATATTTT. This translates into CASSPRRDRADTIYF.

This clone was observed a single time. The V call is TRBV7-2, the J call TRBJ1-6, with D hard to call. This CDR3 has 16 amino acids. V was cut by 1 base and J by 5 bases, with 12 bases left in between. Germline CDR1 SGHTA, CDR2 FQGNSA. CDR3 DNA: TGTGCCAGCAGCTTAGGGACCGCTCTCGATAATTCACCCCTCCACTTT. Its translation is CASSLGTALDNSPLHF.

The genes are TRBV5-4 and TRBJ1-1, with D tentatively TRBD1 (5 bases). The ends were cut back, 10 bases at V and 3 bases at J, with 10 bases in the middle. Per germline, CDR1 SGHNT and CDR2 YYREEE (reference sequence). This CDR3 is 11 amino acids long. CDR3 loop: CAAGGDTEAFF. The DNA for the CDR3 is TGTGCCGCCGGGGGGGACACTGAAGCTTTCTTT. Combining the CDR3 with reference TRBV5-4 and TRBJ1-1 gives the whole variable domain ETGVTQSPTHLIKTRGQQVTLRCSSQSGHNTVSWYQQALGQGPQFIFQYYREEENGRGNFPPRFSGLQFPNYSSELNVNALELDDSALYLCAAGGDTEAFFGQGTRLTVV.

The V call is TRBV5-3, the J call TRBJ1-5, with 7 bases matching TRBD1. TRBV5-3 is given ORF status, its function remaining uncertain. V was pared by 0 bases and J by 8 bases, with 14 bases of the junction left unmatched. The CDR3 loop spans 17 amino acids. CDR3 in amino acids: CARSLGQGGSEGEPQHF. The CDR3 DNA sequence: TGTGCCAGAAGCTTGGGACAGGGAGGATCCGAAGGGGAGCCCCAGCATTTT.

This clone has a single count. The rearrangement joins TRBV20-1 to TRBJ2-3, with unresolved D. The ends were cut back, 4 bases at V and 1 base at J, with 3 bases in the middle. Germline assignment: CDR1 DFQATT and CDR2 SNEGSKA (reference sequence). This CDR3 comprises 11 residues. Here the CDR3 DNA reads TGCAGTGCTACCGGCACAGATACGCAGTATTTT. Translated, it gives CSATGTDTQYF.

This chain uses TRBV7-3 with TRBJ1-6; possibly TRBD1 for D (6 bases). The V and J ends lost 4 bases and 9 bases respectively, with 19 bases between them. There are 16 residues in the CDR3. Germline V gene sequence: CDR1 SGHTA, CDR2 FQGTGA. CDR3 DNA: TGTGCCAGCAGCTCAACTCCACAGGGAGAGGGTTCACCCCTCCACTTT. This sequence encodes CASSSTPQGEGSPLHF.

The chain employs TRBV4-3 and TRBJ1-6; D is perhaps TRBD1 (6 bases). The CDR3 loop spans 17 amino acids. Germline values: CDR1 LGHNA, CDR2 YSLEER. The V end lost 4 bases, the J end lost 0 bases, and 13 bases lay between the germline ends. The DNA of the CDR3 is TGCGCCAGCAGCCGGGGACAAGTCAGCTCCTATAATTCACCCCTCCACTTT. It translates to CASSRGQVSSYNSPLHF.

The J gene is TRBJ2-7, the V gene TRBV10-3, with TRBD1 identical over 8 bases. The V gene end was trimmed by 3 bases and the J gene end by 2 bases; junction bases not matched to a gene: 6. Germline V lookup: CDR1 ENHRY, CDR2 SYGVKD. The CDR3 length is 15 residues. The CDR3 nucleotides read TGTGCCATCAGTGAAAGGACAGGGACGGCCTACGAGCAGTACTTC. Its translation: CAISERTGTAYEQYF.

The rearrangement joins TRBV11-1 to TRBJ1-1; tentative D call: TRBD1 (5 bases). This CDR3 comprises 15 residues. The V end lost 4 bases, the J end lost 0 bases, and 12 bases lay between the germline ends. CDR1 SGHAT and CDR2 FQDESV come from the germline V gene (reference sequence). The CDR3 loop is CASSSGAHMNTEAFF. Here the CDR3 DNA reads TGTGCCAGCAGCTCTGGGGCGCACATGAACACTGAAGCTTTCTTT.